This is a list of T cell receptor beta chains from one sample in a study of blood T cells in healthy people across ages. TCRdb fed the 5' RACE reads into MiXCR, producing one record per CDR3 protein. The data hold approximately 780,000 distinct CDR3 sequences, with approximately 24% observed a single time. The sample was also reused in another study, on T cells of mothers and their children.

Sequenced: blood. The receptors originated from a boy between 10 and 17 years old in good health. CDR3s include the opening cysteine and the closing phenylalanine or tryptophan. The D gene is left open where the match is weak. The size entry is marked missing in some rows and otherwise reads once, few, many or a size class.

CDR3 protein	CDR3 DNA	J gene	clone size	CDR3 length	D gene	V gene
CASSLRAGSGANVLTF	TGTGCCAGCAGCTTACGGGCAGGGTCCGGGGCCAACGTCCTGACTTTC	TRBJ2-6	.	16	.	TRBV7-3
CASSLRNTGSVVATQYF	TGTGCCAGCAGCCTCCGAAACACAGGTTCGGTGGTAGCTACGCAGTATTTT	TRBJ2-3	.	17	.	TRBV4-2
CASSQDPAGFGNYGYTF	TGTGCCAGCAGCCAAGATCCGGCGGGATTCGGAAACTATGGCTACACCTTC	TRBJ1-2	.	17	.	TRBV14
CSVVRDTQYF	TGCAGTGTAGTTCGGGATACGCAGTATTTT	TRBJ2-3	many	10	.	TRBV20-1
CASSQLGTGFYEQHF	TGTGCCAGCAGCCAATTGGGGACAGGATTTTACGAGCAGCACTTC	TRBJ2-7	.	15	TRBD1	TRBV14
CASSLKVGLADITGELFF	TGCGCCAGCAGCCTCAAGGTCGGACTAGCGGATATCACCGGGGAGCTGTTTTTT	TRBJ2-2	few	18	TRBD2	TRBV4-1
CSAPFLDRAEKLFF	TGCAGTGCCCCCTTTCTGGACAGGGCTGAAAAACTGTTTTTT	TRBJ1-4	.	14	TRBD1	TRBV20-1
CASSSPKESKNIQYF	TGTGCCAGCAGCTCCCCCAAAGAGTCCAAAAACATTCAGTACTTC	TRBJ2-4	few	15	.	TRBV11-2
CASSLSLSSYNSPLHF	TGTGCCAGCAGTTTGAGCCTCAGCTCCTATAATTCACCCCTCCACTTT	TRBJ1-6	few	16	.	TRBV12-3/TRBV12-4
CASSLEDGSFYGYTF	TGCGCCAGCAGCTTGGAGGACGGATCATTCTATGGCTACACCTTC	TRBJ1-2	few	15	.	TRBV5-1